This record concerns one T cell receptor beta chain sequence. Its matching antigen is unknown. TCRdb reprocessed the RT-PCR reads with MiXCR, giving one entry per CDR3 protein. In the table there are approximately 520,000 distinct CDR3 sequences, about 15% of which are singletons. This specimen belongs to a study of response to subunit inactivated influenza vaccine. Findings and limits, study-wide: Each seasonal influenza vaccination recruits few new T cells, the authors suggested.

The length of the CDR3 is 15 residues. V lost 4 bases and J lost 0, with 13 bases in between. From germline, CDR1 is LGHDT and CDR2 YNNKEL (reference sequence). This sequence originates from a man between 50 and 75 years old who received an inactivated influenza vaccine. The rearrangement links TRBV3-1 to TRBJ2-7, with D perhaps TRBD1 (5 bases). The sample was CD4+ T cells sorted from PBMCs, taken 23 to 25 months after vaccination. The CDR3 nucleotides are TGTGCCAGCAGCCTCTTACACAGGAGCTCCTACGAGCAGTACTTC. Translating it yields CASSLLHRSSYEQYF.